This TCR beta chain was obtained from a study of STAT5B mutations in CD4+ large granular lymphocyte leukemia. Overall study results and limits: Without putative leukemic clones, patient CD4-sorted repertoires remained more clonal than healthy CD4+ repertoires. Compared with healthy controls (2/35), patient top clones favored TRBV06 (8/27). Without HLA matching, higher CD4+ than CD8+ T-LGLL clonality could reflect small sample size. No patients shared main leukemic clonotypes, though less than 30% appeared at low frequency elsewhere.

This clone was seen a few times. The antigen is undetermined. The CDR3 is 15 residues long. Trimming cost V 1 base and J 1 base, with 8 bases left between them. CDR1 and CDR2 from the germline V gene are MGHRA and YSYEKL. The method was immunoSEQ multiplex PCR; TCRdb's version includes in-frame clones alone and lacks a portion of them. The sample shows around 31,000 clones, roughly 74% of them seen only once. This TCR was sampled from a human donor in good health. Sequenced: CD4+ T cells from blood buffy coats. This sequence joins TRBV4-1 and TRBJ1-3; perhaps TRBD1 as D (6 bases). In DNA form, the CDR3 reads TGCGCCAGCAGCCAAGGACAGGTGTCTGGAAACACCATATATTTT. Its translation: CASSQGQVSGNTIYF.